These 15 T cell receptor beta chains originate from one sample sequenced in a study of blood T cells in healthy people across ages. A second about 7 to 11 cycle PCR used barcoded and J-beta primers. TCRdb processed the 5' RACE reads anew with MiXCR; each CDR3 protein has one entry. The table has roughly 1,000,000 distinct CDR3 sequences, approximately 25% seen once. This same sample was also part of a study on T cells of mothers and their children.

Material: blood. All receptors come from a girl aged 2-15 years in good health.

CDR3 amino acids: CASSAGTLKETQYF. DNA of the CDR3: TGTGCCAGCAGCGCCGGGACTTTGAAAGAGACCCAGTACTTC. The chain carries TRBV9 and TRBJ2-5, with a tentative D call TRBD2 (6 bases). CDR3 length: 14 residues. Trimming pared 3 bases from V and 3 bases from J, leaving 12 bases between. Germline values: CDR1 SGDLS, CDR2 YYNGEE.

In its sample, this clonotype was seen many times. The junction does not match germline at one end; this may be a read error. The chain is built from TRBV5-1 and TRBJ1-2; D remains unclear. The length of the CDR3 is 13 residues. The germline gives CDR1 SGHRS, CDR2 YFSETQ. The CDR3 reads CASSLDGSYGYTF. The CDR3 region has the DNA TGTGCCAGCAGCTTGGACGGCTCCTATGGCTACACCTTC.

The V call is TRBV11-2, the J call TRBJ1-1; the D gene is possibly TRBD1 (5 bases). Germline loops: CDR1 SGHAT, CDR2 FQNNGV. Trimming shortened V by 5 bases and J by 7 bases, and 20 bases separated the two germline ends. CDR3 length equals 15 residues. The DNA of the CDR3 is TGTGCCAGCAGCCCGGGCCTTCTTCTAGGGGATGAAGCTTTCTTT. Encoded protein: CASSPGLLLGDEAFF.

This clonotype was found a few times. The chain recombines TRBV18 with TRBJ2-6, with a possible D match to TRBD2 (6 bases). The CDR3 consists of 16 residues. V was shortened by 3 bases and J by 0 bases, with 9 bases between the two germline ends. Germline V CDR1 and CDR2: KGHSH, LQKENI. The CDR3 sequence: CASSPGLNSGANVLTF. CDR3 sequence (DNA): TGTGCCAGCTCACCGGGACTGAACTCTGGGGCCAACGTCCTGACTTTC.

The sample holds a few counts of this clonotype. J is TRBJ2-7 and V is TRBV6-5; 9 bases align to TRBD1. The CDR3 loop spans 15 amino acids. V lost 5 bases to trimming and J lost 5 bases; unmatched junction nucleotides: 10. The V gene's germline CDR1 is MNHEY and CDR2 SVGAGI. The CDR3 DNA sequence: TGTGCCAGCAGTATACGCGACAGGGGGAGAGACGAGCAGTACTTC. Amino acids: CASSIRDRGRDEQYF.

This clonotype has just one count. V is TRBV6-5 and J is TRBJ1-2, with D unresolved. Trimming left V 4 bases short and J 0 bases short, with 18 bases between. The CDR3 contains 17 residues. Germline loops: CDR1 MNHEY, CDR2 SVGAGI. CDR3 region: CASSSAQGGGSNYGYTF. The CDR3 nucleotides read TGTGCCAGCAGTTCAGCCCAAGGTGGCGGCTCTAACTATGGCTACACCTTC.

The CDR3: CASSQDFARTSYEQYF. The CDR3 region has the DNA TGCGCCAGCAGCCAAGATTTCGCCCGTACTTCCTACGAGCAGTACTTC. This chain links TRBV4-1 with TRBJ2-7, with no clear D. Germline-derived CDR1 and CDR2 are MGHRA and YSYEKL. The CDR3 spans 16 residues. The V and J ends lost 0 bases and 1 base respectively, with 13 bases between them.

This clonotype was seen more than once but under ten times. This rearrangement joins TRBV6-5 to TRBJ2-1; D is perhaps TRBD1 or TRBD2 (6 bases each). V dropped 2 bases and J dropped 3 bases, with 14 bases sitting between them. Germline assignment: CDR1 MNHEY and CDR2 SVGAGI. The CDR3 is 16 amino acids. CDR3: CASSYLLGGSYNEQFF. The CDR3 DNA reads TGTGCCAGCAGTTACCTCCTCGGGGGCAGCTACAATGAGCAGTTCTTC.

The sample holds a few counts of this clonotype. V usage is TRBV6-5 and J usage is TRBJ2-6, with D maybe TRBD1 (5 bases). The CDR3 spans 19 residues. V was cut by 0 bases and J by 3 bases, with 18 bases left in between. CDR1 and CDR2 (germline): MNHEY, SVGAGI. CDR3 nucleotides: TGTGCCAGCAGTTACTCGTCAGGTGCCTTAAGGGGTGGGGCCAACGTCCTGACTTTC. It codes for CASSYSSGALRGGANVLTF.

This clonotype was found a few times. The chain links TRBV29-1 to TRBJ2-2; 12 positions match TRBD1. Germline V CDR1 and CDR2: SQVTM, ANQGSEA. CDR3 length equals 16 residues. With 7 bases clipped from V and 6 bases from J, the junction kept 12 bases outside the gene matches. In nucleotides, the CDR3 is TGCAGCGGCCACTTGGGACAGGGGGCAGGAGCCGGGGAGCTGTTTTTT. This translates into CSGHLGQGAGAGELFF.

This clonotype was seen more than once but under ten times. A junction boundary mismatches the germline segment, possibly from a read error. The rearrangement uses TRBV14 and TRBJ2-1; D is uncertain. The length of the CDR3 is 18 residues. CDR1 is SGHDN and CDR2 is FVKESK in the germline V gene. The CDR3 bases are TGTGCCAGCAGCCCCCCATTGGTCAGGTCCCACCTCTACAATGAGCGGTTCTTC. It codes for CASSPPLVRSHLYNERFF.

The genes are TRBV9 and TRBJ2-1; possibly TRBD1 for D (5 bases). This CDR3 has 15 amino acids. The germline CDR1 and CDR2 sequences are SGDLS and YYNGEE. The V gene lost 0 bases and the J gene lost 6 bases, with 13 bases spanning the gap. CDR3 loop: CASSVDQGLGNEQFF. CDR3 sequence (DNA): TGTGCCAGCAGCGTAGATCAGGGATTGGGCAATGAGCAGTTCTTC.

This clonotype was counted a few times. The CDR3 sequence: CASSESVTPTAYEQYF. CDR3 in DNA: TGCGCCAGCAGTGAGTCCGTTACCCCGACCGCCTACGAGCAGTACTTC. V usage is TRBV10-2 and J usage is TRBJ2-5; D unclear. The closer fit of TRBJ2-7 to the DNA end suggests the J call may be wrong. CDR1 and CDR2 (germline): WSHSY, SAAADI. There are 16 residues in the CDR3.

The V and J genes are TRBV4-3 and TRBJ2-1; D may correspond to TRBD1 or TRBD2 (7 bases each). With 3 bases removed from V and 11 bases from J, the gap between germline ends came to 20 bases. This CDR3 contains 15 residues. CDR1 LGHNA and CDR2 YSLEER come from the germline V gene. This CDR3 reads CASSHPGGGEAKQFF. The CDR3, as DNA: TGCGCCAGCAGCCATCCAGGGGGGGGTGAGGCCAAGCAGTTCTTC.

Written as DNA, the CDR3 is TGCAGCGTTGAGAGAGACCTCGACGAGCAGTACTTC. Amino acids: CSVERDLDEQYF. The V call is TRBV29-1, the J call TRBJ2-5; D is uncertain. The J call is in doubt because the DNA end fits TRBJ2-7 better. This CDR3 is built from 12 residues. Germline V gene data show CDR1 as SQVTM and CDR2 as ANQGSEA.